The next 32 T cell receptor beta chains were all read from a single sample in a study of spatial heterogeneity in lung cancer. Each CDR3 protein gets one entry after TCRdb re-called the 5' RACE reads with MiXCR. The data hold about 120,000 distinct CDR3 sequences, with roughly an eighth observed a single time. The time point is: blood at routine non-recurrence follow-up after resection. Whole RNA, isolated from tumor, nontumor lung or frozen PBMC, was sequenced without prior sorting. Here the sequenced sample was PBMCs, taken at follow-up. These receptors originate from a male donor with early-stage non-small cell lung cancer.

The chain has TRBV6-1 and TRBJ1-5; no firm D call. Germline V CDR1 and CDR2: MNHNS, SASEGT. The CDR3 covers 16 residues. Trimming left V 0 bases short and J 5 bases short, with 14 bases between. The DNA for the CDR3 is TGTGCCAGCAGTGAAGCGGCGGCACCTAAAGATCAGCCCCAGCATTTT. This sequence encodes CASSEAAAPKDQPQHF.

This chain links TRBV28 with TRBJ2-6, with D unresolved. V was clipped by 5 bases and J by 0 bases, with 8 bases between them. Per germline, CDR1 MDHEN and CDR2 SYDVKM. The CDR3 runs 15 residues. The CDR3 nucleotides are TGTGCCAGCAGTACCTGGGGCTCTGGGGCCAACGTCCTGACTTTC. Its translation: CASSTWGSGANVLTF. Supplemented by reference TRBV28 and TRBJ2-6, the full variable domain reads DVKVTQSSRYLVKRTGEKVFLECVQDMDHENMFWYRQDPGLGLRLIYFSYDVKMKEKGDIPEGYSVSREKKERFSLILESASTNQTSMYLCASSTWGSGANVLTFGAGSRLTVL.

In this sample, this clonotype turned up many times. The chain combines TRBV7-2 with TRBJ2-1; 7 bases are a match to TRBD2. The CDR3 has 18 amino acids. The junction had 14 bases not matched to a gene; V was cut back by 2 bases and J by 4 bases. Germline lookup yields CDR1 SGHTA and CDR2 FQGNSA. CDR3 coding DNA: TGTGCCAGCAGCTTAAGTATGCTAGGGCTAGCGGCTTACAATGAGCAGTTCTTC. This translates into CASSLSMLGLAAYNEQFF.

There are many counts of this clonotype. The CDR3 coding sequence is TGTGCCAGCAGTCACAGACAGGGGGTAATTGAAGCTTTCTTT. Its translation: CASSHRQGVIEAFF. The V gene is TRBV6-5, the J gene TRBJ1-1; 9 bases agree with TRBD1. The CDR3 contains 14 residues. Germline V gives CDR1 MNHEY, CDR2 SVGAGI. The J segment lost 7 bases and the V segment lost 5 bases, leaving 8 bases of the junction unmatched.

This clonotype was seen a handful of times. V gene TRBV30 combines with J gene TRBJ2-5, with 10 bases matching TRBD2. The V gene's germline CDR1 is GTSNPN and CDR2 SVGIG (reference sequence). Trimming removed 3 bases from V and 4 bases from J; junction bases left unmatched: 14. The CDR3 length is 17 residues. Written as DNA, the CDR3 is TGTGCCTGGAGGGACCCGCTAGCGGGGGTATCGCCAGAGACCCAGTACTTC. Translation gives CAWRDPLAGVSPETQYF.

The rearrangement joins TRBV20-1 to TRBJ1-1; the D gene is possibly TRBD1 (6 bases). Germline V gene sequence: CDR1 DFQATT, CDR2 SNEGSKA (reference sequence). The ends were cut back, 8 bases at V and 11 bases at J, with 18 bases in the middle. This CDR3 spans 11 amino acids. CDR3 amino acids: CSPKGGLWAFF. The CDR3 DNA sequence: TGCAGTCCCAAAGGGGGACTATGGGCTTTCTTT.

This clonotype has just a few counts. The chain recombines TRBV1 with TRBJ1-2; TRBD1, as called in the table, went unchecked against the DNA. TRBV1 is a pseudogene locus. The CDR3 contains 14 residues. Written as DNA, the CDR3 is TGCACCAGCAGCCAAGGGGACAGGATCTATGGCTACACCTTC. It yields the protein CTSSQGDRIYGYTF.

The sample holds many counts of this clonotype. The V gene is TRBV28, the J gene TRBJ2-1, with 8 bases aligning to TRBD2. The CDR3 consists of 18 residues. Trimming took 2 bases from V and 6 from J; bases not matched to a gene: 15. Looked up from germline, CDR1 is MDHEN and CDR2 is SYDVKM. Here the CDR3 reads CASSLLWRARGALNEQFF. DNA of the CDR3: TGTGCCAGCAGTTTACTGTGGAGGGCGCGGGGGGCCCTCAATGAGCAGTTCTTC.

This clonotype has ten or more counts. The chain couples TRBV10-3 to TRBJ2-2; TRBD1 aligns across 8 bases. From germline, CDR1 is ENHRY and CDR2 SYGVKD. CDR3 length: 14 amino acids. The V segment lost 10 bases and the J segment 3 bases; nucleotides outside the gene matches: 7. CDR3 in amino acids: CASGQGYDTGELFF. The CDR3 DNA reads TGTGCCAGCGGACAGGGCTACGACACCGGGGAGCTGTTTTTT.

In this sample, this clonotype turned up many times. The chain carries TRBV6-5 and TRBJ1-1; tentatively, D is TRBD1 (5 bases). CDR1 and CDR2 (germline): MNHEY, SVGAGI. CDR3 length: 14 amino acids. V dropped 4 bases and J dropped 0 bases, with 9 bases sitting between them. Written as DNA, the CDR3 is TGTGCCAGCAGTTCGACAGCCTTGAACACTGAAGCTTTCTTT. It yields the protein CASSSTALNTEAFF.

This clonotype has ten or more counts. Here the CDR3 reads CASSQEGQGQGYTF. The CDR3 nucleotides read TGTGCCAGCAGCCAGGAAGGACAGGGACAGGGCTACACCTTC. The chain is built from TRBV4-2 and TRBJ1-2; 8 bases match TRBD1. The CDR3 is 14 amino acids. Unmatched junction bases numbered 8, after V lost 3 bases and J lost 8 bases. CDR1 and CDR2 (germline): LGHNA, YNFKEQ.

There are many counts of this clonotype. CDR3 in amino acids: CSVEDGGYGYTF. The CDR3 DNA reads as TGCAGCGTTGAAGATGGGGGCTATGGCTACACCTTC. The chain recombines TRBV29-1 with TRBJ1-2; D possibly corresponds to TRBD1 (5 bases). The CDR3 is 12 amino acids. Trimming removed 0 bases from V and 4 bases from J, with 6 bases in between. Germline V gene lookup returns CDR1 SQVTM and CDR2 ANQGSEA.

This chain joins TRBV28 and TRBJ1-1; tentative D call: TRBD1 (6 bases). CDR1 is MDHEN, CDR2 SYDVKM, per germline. This CDR3 is built from 12 residues. Trimming removed 2 bases from V and 10 bases from J, with 11 bases in between. DNA of the CDR3: TGTGCCAGCAGTTTAATTGAACAGGGAGCTTTCTTT. Its translation is CASSLIEQGAFF.

V and J are TRBV27 and TRBJ2-2; no definite D call. V dropped 3 bases and J dropped 5 bases, with 7 bases sitting between them. Germline V CDR1 and CDR2: MNHEY, SMNVEV (reference sequence). The CDR3 totals 13 residues. The CDR3 spells CASSLRLTGELFF. The DNA for the CDR3 is TGTGCCAGCAGTTTGAGGCTTACCGGGGAGCTGTTTTTT.

This clonotype has a handful of counts. This chain connects TRBV5-1 to TRBJ2-1; 11 bases fit TRBD2. V shed 0 bases, J shed 3 bases, and the junction held 8 bases outside the gene matches. Germline V gives CDR1 SGHRS, CDR2 YFSETQ. This CDR3 spans 18 amino acids. Written as DNA, the CDR3 is TGCGCCAGCAGCTTGGATCCACTAGCGGGGGTTTTCTACAATGAGCAGTTCTTC. The encoded protein is CASSLDPLAGVFYNEQFF.

This clonotype appeared a few times. The rearrangement links TRBV28 to TRBJ1-4; no clear D. V dropped 7 bases and J dropped 6 bases, with 15 bases sitting between them. From germline, CDR1 is MDHEN and CDR2 SYDVKM. The CDR3 spans 14 residues. The CDR3 reads CASTSPRADEKLFF. In nucleotides, the CDR3 is TGTGCCAGCACCTCGCCCCGGGCCGATGAAAAACTGTTTTTT.

This chain joins TRBV20-1 and TRBJ2-7; D perhaps matches TRBD2 (5 bases). The germline CDR1 and CDR2 sequences are DFQATT and SNEGSKA (reference sequence). This CDR3 contains 17 residues. Trimming left V 1 base short and J 0 bases short, with 19 bases between. CDR3 amino acids: CSARVDGVGRSSYEQYF. The CDR3 region has the DNA TGCAGTGCTAGAGTAGACGGGGTTGGGAGAAGCTCCTACGAGCAGTACTTC.

This clonotype turned up a few times. The rearrangement links TRBV5-1 to TRBJ1-2; D may be TRBD1 (5 bases). Per the germline V gene, CDR1 is SGHRS and CDR2 is YFSETQ. The CDR3 has 13 amino acids. Trimming removed 5 bases from V and 4 bases from J, with 12 bases in between. This CDR3 is CASRSTAVYGYTF. The DNA of the CDR3 is TGCGCCAGCAGGTCGACAGCCGTCTATGGCTACACCTTC.

This clonotype was counted ten times or more. The genes are TRBV28 and TRBJ1-4; D is uncertain. CDR3 length: 13 residues. Trimming removed 3 bases at V and 8 bases at J, with 10 bases between. From germline, CDR1 is MDHEN and CDR2 SYDVKM. In DNA, the CDR3 is TGTGCCAGCAGTTTCCGGGTGTGGGAAAAACTGTTTTTT. Its translation: CASSFRVWEKLFF.

The chain links TRBV12-3 or TRBV12-4 to TRBJ2-3, with 9 bases matching TRBD1. This CDR3 comprises 14 residues. J was trimmed by 7 bases and V by 5 bases; bases with no gene match: 7. The CDR3 reads CASSQDRGGYTQYF. The DNA of the CDR3 is TGTGCCAGCAGTCAGGACAGGGGAGGATATACGCAGTATTTT.

This clonotype came up many times. The CDR3 loop is CSASRDRGPNQPQHF. CDR3 sequence (DNA): TGCAGTGCTAGTAGGGACAGGGGCCCCAATCAGCCCCAGCATTTT. The chain carries TRBV20-1 and TRBJ1-5; the match to TRBD1 covers 10 bases. With V trimmed by 3 bases and J by 3 bases, 5 bases remained unmatched. The V gene's germline CDR1 is DFQATT and CDR2 SNEGSKA (reference sequence). CDR3 size: 15 residues.

This chain connects TRBV19 to TRBJ1-4; D remains unclear. Germline V gene data show CDR1 as LNHDA and CDR2 as SQIVND (reference sequence). V lost 3 bases and J 0 bases, leaving 8 bases between the germline ends. The CDR3 loop spans 15 amino acids. The CDR3 reads CASSIIGATNEKLFF. CDR3 coding DNA: TGTGCCAGTAGTATCATTGGAGCAACTAATGAAAAACTGTTTTTT.

This clonotype was counted at least ten times. The chain recombines TRBV20-1 with TRBJ1-4; TRBD1 is a possible D gene (6 bases). The germline V gene has CDR1 DFQATT and CDR2 SNEGSKA (reference sequence). Trimming took 6 bases from V and 8 from J, leaving 13 bases between them. This CDR3 region has 12 residues. CDR3: CSAAEDREKLFF. CDR3 in DNA: TGCAGTGCAGCCGAAGACAGGGAAAAACTGTTTTTT.

This chain joins TRBV10-1 and TRBJ2-2, with TRBD1 matching over 7 bases. This CDR3 is 13 amino acids long. The ends lost 10 bases at V and 5 bases at J; junction bases unmatched: 7. Germline V CDR1 and CDR2: WNHNN, SYGVQD (reference sequence). The CDR3, as DNA: TGCGCCACCACCGACAGGGCGACCGGGGAGCTGTTTTTT. Translated, it gives CATTDRATGELFF.

Only a few counts were recorded for this clonotype. The chain uses TRBV27 and TRBJ1-2, with 7 bases lining up with TRBD1. This CDR3 contains 15 residues. Germline V gene data show CDR1 as MNHEY and CDR2 as SMNVEV (reference sequence). The V and J ends lost 3 bases and 2 bases, in that order; junction bases with no gene match: 6. The CDR3 DNA sequence: TGTGCCAGCAGTTTGTCCGGGACAGTGAACTATGGCTACACCTTC. As protein: CASSLSGTVNYGYTF.

The sample holds many counts of this clonotype. The chain carries TRBV29-1 and TRBJ1-2; D gene ambiguous. The CDR3 covers 13 residues. Trimming pared 3 bases from V and 0 bases from J, leaving 8 bases between. Germline V gene data show CDR1 as SQVTM and CDR2 as ANQGSEA. This CDR3 reads CSVESSTNYGYTF. Here the CDR3 DNA reads TGCAGCGTTGAGTCCAGTACTAACTATGGCTACACCTTC.

This clonotype was observed many times. The chain carries TRBV20-1 and TRBJ2-5; possibly TRBD1 for D (6 bases). V lost 6 bases to trimming and J lost 5 bases, with 16 bases between them. Looked up from germline, CDR1 is DFQATT and CDR2 is SNEGSKA (reference sequence). This CDR3 region has 13 residues. DNA for the CDR3: TGCAGTGCCCAGAGGGCAGGGGAGGAGACCCAGTACTTC. Translating it yields CSAQRAGEETQYF.

This rearrangement joins TRBV5-1 to TRBJ2-3; 9 nucleotides match TRBD2. The trim removed 0 bases at V and 5 bases at J, leaving 7 bases unmatched. The CDR3 is 16 amino acids. The V gene's germline CDR1 is SGHRS and CDR2 YFSETQ. DNA for the CDR3: TGCGCCAGCAGCTTGGCCCCAAGGACTAGCGAAGATACGCAGTATTTT. Amino acid sequence: CASSLAPRTSEDTQYF.

This clonotype has more than one count but fewer than ten. This chain connects TRBV13 to TRBJ1-2; D gene ambiguous. This CDR3 region has 14 residues. Trimming took off 5 bases at V and 4 bases at J, with 14 bases between the two ends. Germline CDR1 PRHDT, CDR2 FYEKMQ (reference sequence). The CDR3 DNA follows: TGTGCCAGCAGCCGCCGGTCGCTTGGCTATGGCTACACCTTC. Amino acids: CASSRRSLGYGYTF.

The sample holds a few counts of this clonotype. This chain connects TRBV20-1 to TRBJ2-5, with 10 bases aligning to TRBD2. Germline lookup yields CDR1 DFQATT and CDR2 SNEGSKA (reference sequence). The trim removed 3 bases at V and 4 bases at J, leaving 8 bases unmatched. The CDR3 runs to 15 residues. Here the CDR3 reads CSARILAGLIETQYF. CDR3 sequence (DNA): TGCAGTGCTAGGATACTAGCGGGGTTAATAGAGACCCAGTACTTC.

This clonotype occurred many times. The chain joins TRBV2 to TRBJ2-3; D not resolved. Trimming removed 2 bases from V and 1 base from J, with 4 bases in between. From germline, CDR1 is SNHLY and CDR2 FYNNEI. The CDR3 totals 13 residues. CDR3 bases: TGTGCCAGCAGTGAAAGGGGCACAGATACGCAGTATTTT. This encodes CASSERGTDTQYF.

This clonotype has just a few counts. The CDR3 DNA is TGTGCCAGCAGTCGTGACAGGGGAACGGGGTCCACTGAAGCTTTCTTT. Encoded protein: CASSRDRGTGSTEAFF. This rearrangement joins TRBV6-5 to TRBJ1-1; 8 bases align to TRBD1. The CDR3 totals 16 residues. Germline CDR1 reads MNHEY; CDR2 reads SVGAGI. Trimming at V came to 5 bases and at J to 4 bases, leaving 12 bases not matched to a gene.